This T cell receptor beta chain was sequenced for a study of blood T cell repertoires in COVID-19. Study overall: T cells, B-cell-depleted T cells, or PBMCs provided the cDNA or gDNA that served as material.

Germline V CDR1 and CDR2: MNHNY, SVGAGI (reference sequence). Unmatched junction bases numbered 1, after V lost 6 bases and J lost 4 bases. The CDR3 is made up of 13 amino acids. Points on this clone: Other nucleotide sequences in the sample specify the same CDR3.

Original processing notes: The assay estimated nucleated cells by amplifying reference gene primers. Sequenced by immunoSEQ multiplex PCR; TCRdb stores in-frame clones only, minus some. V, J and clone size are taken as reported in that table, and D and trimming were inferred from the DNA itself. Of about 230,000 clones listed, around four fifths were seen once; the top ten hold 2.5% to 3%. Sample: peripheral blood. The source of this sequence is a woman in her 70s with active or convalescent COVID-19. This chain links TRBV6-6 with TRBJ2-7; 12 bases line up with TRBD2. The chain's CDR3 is CASRLAGGYEQYF. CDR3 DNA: TGTGCCAGCAGACTAGCGGGGGGTTACGAGCAGTACTTC.